These 31 T cell receptor beta chains were sequenced from one sample in a study of metastatic and nonmetastatic thyroid tumors. Each patient went into thyroid surgery without having received any treatment. TCRdb used MiXCR to call clones anew from the PCR reads. Of about 20,000 clones listed, around 33% are singletons. Sequenced input: tumor tissue. The source of these receptors is a female donor with papillary thyroid cancer or a benign thyroid nodule (not recorded which). Some clones in this sample may be carry-over from other donors' samples.

This chain connects TRBV27 to TRBJ1-5; 9 bases are shared with TRBD1. From germline, CDR1 is MNHEY and CDR2 SMNVEV (reference sequence). V dropped 2 bases and J dropped 1; count of bases not matched to a gene: 6. The CDR3 contains 17 residues. Written as DNA, the CDR3 is TGTGCCAGCAGTTTAGCCGGGGGACAGGGAAGCAATCAGCCCCAGCATTTT. Amino acid sequence: CASSLAGGQGSNQPQHF.

In nucleotides, the CDR3 is TGTGCCAGCAGCACGCGCCAGCAAGAGACCCAGTACTTC. This sequence encodes CASSTRQQETQYF. The chain has TRBV7-9 and TRBJ2-5; D call uncertain. Germline-derived CDR1 and CDR2 are SEHNR and FQNEAQ (reference sequence). V was clipped by 5 bases and J by 2 bases, with 9 bases between them. This CDR3 has 13 residues.

The chain links TRBV12-3 or TRBV12-4 to TRBJ2-5; possible D gene TRBD2, 5 bases. The CDR3 is made up of 14 amino acids. Deletions cut 2 bases from V and 5 bases from J, with 12 bases between. The CDR3 region has the DNA TGTGCCAGCAGTTTACTGGCTAGCAGTGAGACCCAGTACTTC. The encoded protein is CASSLLASSETQYF.

The J gene is TRBJ1-2, the V gene TRBV10-1; TRBD1 aligns across 10 bases. Germline V gene data show CDR1 as WNHNN and CDR2 as SYGVQD (reference sequence). This CDR3 is built from 15 residues. J lost 7 bases, V lost 2 bases, and 7 bases had no gene match. The DNA of the CDR3 is TGCGCCAGCAGTGAGGCGGGACAGGGGCCCTCTGGCTACACCTTC. Amino acids: CASSEAGQGPSGYTF.

This chain links TRBV7-2 with TRBJ1-2, with a tentative D call TRBD1 (6 bases). Germline V gene sequence: CDR1 SGHTA, CDR2 FQGNSA. V gave up 5 bases and J gave up 8 bases, with 18 bases separating them. There are 14 residues in the CDR3. The CDR3 here is CASSHPTGFGGYTF. CDR3 bases: TGTGCCAGCAGCCACCCAACAGGGTTTGGGGGCTACACCTTC.

This clone has only a few counts. The chain joins TRBV6-1 to TRBJ1-3, with D perhaps matching TRBD1 (6 bases). CDR1 and CDR2 from the germline V gene are MNHNS and SASEGT. This CDR3 comprises 14 residues. V was clipped by 3 bases and J by 2 bases, with 8 bases between them. This chain's CDR3 is CASSEGGPGNTIYF. The CDR3 bases are TGTGCCAGCAGTGAGGGGGGGCCTGGAAACACCATATATTTT.

The rearrangement links TRBV7-4 to TRBJ2-1; TRBD2 matches 9 bases. The germline V gene has CDR1 SGHVT and CDR2 SQSDAQ. The CDR3 totals 17 residues. V dropped 1 base and J dropped 2; count of bases not matched to a gene: 6. The CDR3 reads CASSLVGCGRAYNEQFF. CDR3 in DNA: TGTGCCAGCAGCTTAGTGGGTTGCGGGAGGGCCTACAATGAGCAGTTCTTC.

Only a few counts were recorded for this clone. V usage is TRBV6-2 or TRBV6-3 and J usage is TRBJ1-3, with D tentatively TRBD1 (5 bases). Germline V CDR1 and CDR2: MNHEY, SVGEGT. The CDR3 covers 15 residues. V was pared by 2 bases and J by 3 bases, with 11 bases between. The CDR3: CASSYRGMSGNTIYF. CDR3 in DNA: TGTGCCAGCAGTTACAGGGGAATGAGTGGAAACACCATATATTTT.

The chain couples TRBV29-1 to TRBJ2-6; the match to TRBD1 covers 9 bases. The ends lost 7 bases at V and 2 bases at J; junction bases unmatched: 9. Germline V lookup: CDR1 SQVTM, CDR2 ANQGSEA. The CDR3 is 16 amino acids. The chain's CDR3 is CSAQGTGSAGANVLTF. CDR3 nucleotides: TGCAGCGCCCAAGGGACAGGGAGCGCTGGGGCCAACGTCCTGACTTTC.

This clone has only a few counts. The V call is TRBV16, the J call TRBJ1-1; D possibly corresponds to TRBD1 (5 bases). CDR1 and CDR2 from the germline V gene are KGHSY and FQNENV. V shed 4 bases and J shed 7 bases, with 19 bases lying between them. The CDR3 is 15 residues long. DNA of the CDR3: TGTGCCAGCAGCCCAAGGAGGGGAAGGTTCGGTGAAGCTTTCTTT. This translates into CASSPRRGRFGEAFF.

This chain links TRBV24-1 with TRBJ2-1, with a possible D match to TRBD1 (6 bases). The CDR3 sequence is 15 residues long. The germline gives CDR1 KGHDR, CDR2 SFDVKD. V was pared by 0 bases and J by 7 bases, with 12 bases between. The CDR3 DNA reads TGTGCCACCAGTGATTTGTATACAGGGACGAATGAGCAGTTCTTC. Amino acid sequence: CATSDLYTGTNEQFF.

CDR3 residues: CASSFAGELFF. CDR3 coding DNA: TGTGCCAGCAGCTTCGCCGGGGAGCTGTTTTTT. This chain joins TRBV11-3 and TRBJ2-2, with D hard to call. V was shortened by 3 bases and J by 6 bases, with 2 bases between the two germline ends. CDR3 size: 11 residues. CDR1 is SGHNT and CDR2 is YENEEA in the germline V gene.

V usage is TRBV27 and J usage is TRBJ2-7; 9 bases are shared with TRBD1. The CDR3 extends over 13 amino acids. V gave up 2 bases and J gave up 5 bases; unmatched junction bases: 1. The germline gives CDR1 MNHEY, CDR2 SMNVEV (reference sequence). The CDR3 nucleotides are TGTGCCAGCAGTTTAAACAGGGGGCACGAGCAGTACTTC. This gives the protein CASSLNRGHEQYF.

This chain links TRBV12-3 or TRBV12-4 with TRBJ2-3; 10 bases match TRBD2. V shed 6 bases and J 2 bases; nucleotides not matched to a gene: 8. CDR3 size: 16 residues. As DNA, the CDR3 is TGTGCCAGCAGCCCTGAAGCGGGGGGGTTCACAGATACGCAGTATTTT. Amino acid sequence: CASSPEAGGFTDTQYF.

Concerning this clone: A much larger clone lies a single base off, so this may be a read error. V gene TRBV7-2 combines with J gene TRBJ2-3; D is ambiguous. This CDR3 is built from 17 residues. Trimming shortened V by 3 bases and J by 0 bases, and 16 bases separated the two germline ends. The germline gives CDR1 SGHTA, CDR2 FQGNSA. This CDR3 reads CASSFSLDPSSTDTQYF. The DNA of the CDR3 is TGTGCCAGCAGCTTCTCGCTGGACCCTTCTAGCACAGATACGCAGTATTTT.

This chain connects TRBV30 to TRBJ1-3, with D possibly TRBD1 on 5 matching bases. The germline V gene encodes CDR1 GTSNPN and CDR2 SVGIG (reference sequence). Trimming took 3 bases from V and 1 from J, leaving 7 bases between them. The CDR3 length is 13 residues. CDR3 in DNA: TGTGCCTGGAGCCCAGGGTCTGGAAACACCATATATTTT. Amino acid sequence: CAWSPGSGNTIYF.

The rearrangement uses TRBV11-1 and TRBJ2-3, with 9 bases aligning to TRBD2. This CDR3 has 15 residues. CDR1 SGHAT and CDR2 FQDESV come from the germline V gene (reference sequence). Trimming removed 7 bases from V and 2 bases from J; junction bases left unmatched: 7. CDR3 in amino acids: CASIRAGGSTDTQYF. CDR3 nucleotide sequence: TGTGCCAGCATAAGAGCGGGGGGATCCACAGATACGCAGTATTTT.

The sample holds one count of this clone. V is TRBV5-1 and J is TRBJ2-3; D ambiguous. In germline, CDR1 is SGHRS, CDR2 YFSETQ. The V end lost 4 bases, the J end lost 0 bases, and 18 bases lay between the germline ends. This CDR3 contains 17 residues. The CDR3 sequence is CASSPGPVVGSTDTQYF. In nucleotides, the CDR3 is TGCGCCAGCAGCCCGGGCCCGGTCGTGGGTAGCACAGATACGCAGTATTTT.

This chain connects TRBV7-2 to TRBJ2-1; D could derive from TRBD1 or TRBD2 (5 bases each). CDR3 size: 16 residues. Germline V gene sequence: CDR1 SGHTA, CDR2 FQGNSA. The V end lost 0 bases, the J end lost 2 bases, and 11 bases lay between the germline ends. The CDR3: CASSLAGTLAYNEQFF. The CDR3 region has the DNA TGTGCCAGCAGCTTAGCCGGGACGCTTGCCTACAATGAGCAGTTCTTC. Full variable domain (outside the CDR3, taken from reference TRBV7-2 and TRBJ2-1): GAGVSQSPSNKVTEKGKDVELRCDPISGHTALYWYRQSLGQGLEFLIYFQGNSAPDKSGLPSDRFSAERTGGSVSTLTIQRTQQEDSAVYLCASSLAGTLAYNEQFFGPGTRLTVL.

The J gene is TRBJ2-2, the V gene TRBV2; 9 nucleotides agree with TRBD2. The germline V gene encodes CDR1 SNHLY and CDR2 FYNNEI. Trimming removed 2 bases from V and 4 bases from J; junction bases left unmatched: 2. The CDR3 contains 15 residues. The chain's CDR3 is CASSETSGSTGELFF. CDR3 coding DNA: TGTGCCAGCAGTGAAACTAGCGGGTCCACCGGGGAGCTGTTTTTT.

V gene TRBV11-2 combines with J gene TRBJ2-5, with unresolved D. V was clipped by 5 bases and J by 0 bases, with 10 bases between them. Germline assignment: CDR1 SGHAT and CDR2 FQNNGV. The CDR3 runs 14 residues. CDR3 loop: CASSKARNQETQYF. Here the CDR3 DNA reads TGTGCCAGCAGCAAGGCTCGGAACCAAGAGACCCAGTACTTC.

In this sample, this clone turned up a few times. This sequence joins TRBV4-1 and TRBJ1-4; possibly TRBD1 for D (5 bases). CDR1 is MGHRA, CDR2 YSYEKL, per germline. The CDR3 spans 15 residues. V shed 4 bases and J shed 8 bases, with 17 bases lying between them. CDR3 residues: CASSLLREYGEKLFF. As DNA, the CDR3 is TGCGCCAGCAGCCTCCTCAGGGAGTACGGAGAAAAACTGTTTTTT.

This clone was detected a few times. The chain has TRBV6-5 and TRBJ1-5; D ambiguous. The CDR3 has 13 amino acids. Germline CDR1 is MNHEY and CDR2 is SVGAGI. Trimming removed 2 bases from V and 3 bases from J, with 5 bases in between. Here the CDR3 reads CASSYTYNQPQHF. The CDR3 nucleotides are TGTGCCAGCAGTTACACTTACAATCAGCCCCAGCATTTT.

This clone was observed once. This chain uses TRBV7-6 with TRBJ2-2; no clear D gene. Germline V gene sequence: CDR1 SGHVS, CDR2 FNYEAQ. V was clipped by 6 bases and J by 0 bases, with 8 bases between them. The CDR3 has 14 residues. The CDR3, as DNA: TGTGCCAGCAGATTAACATCGAACACCGGGGAGCTGTTTTTT. It translates to CASRLTSNTGELFF.

The gene calls are TRBV7-9 and TRBJ2-7, with D hard to call. The germline V gene encodes CDR1 SEHNR and CDR2 FQNEAQ (reference sequence). The CDR3 has 14 residues. Trimming cost V 1 base and J 0 bases, with 7 bases left between them. CDR3 in amino acids: CASSLEATSYEQYF. CDR3 coding DNA: TGTGCCAGCAGCTTAGAGGCTACCTCCTACGAGCAGTACTTC.

This clone was detected only a few times. The chain couples TRBV28 to TRBJ2-2; D remains ambiguous. Trimming cost V 3 bases and J 2 bases, with 1 base left between them. Germline V gives CDR1 MDHEN, CDR2 SYDVKM. The CDR3 runs to 12 residues. Written as DNA, the CDR3 is TGTGCCAGCAGTTTCAACACCGGGGAGCTGTTTTTT. Amino acid sequence: CASSFNTGELFF. Full variable domain (remainder filled in from reference TRBV28 and TRBJ2-2): DVKVTQSSRYLVKRTGEKVFLECVQDMDHENMFWYRQDPGLGLRLIYFSYDVKMKEKGDIPEGYSVSREKKERFSLILESASTNQTSMYLCASSFNTGELFFGEGSRLTVL.

This clone has only a few counts. This chain joins TRBV27 and TRBJ2-7, with TRBD2 identical over 14 bases. This CDR3 is built from 16 residues. Losses at the gene ends were 6 bases for V and 5 bases for J; bases not matched to a gene: 9. Germline assignment: CDR1 MNHEY and CDR2 SMNVEV (reference sequence). The CDR3 DNA reads as TGTGCCAGCAGACGAATCCCGGGACTAGCGGGAGACGAGCAGTACTTC. It yields the protein CASRRIPGLAGDEQYF.

This chain uses TRBV7-3 with TRBJ1-1; D unresolved. V was pared by 1 base and J by 5 bases, with 8 bases between. The CDR3 is 13 residues long. In germline, CDR1 is SGHTA, CDR2 FQGTGA. The CDR3: CASSLNRLTEAFF. CDR3 DNA: TGTGCCAGCAGCTTAAACCGGCTAACTGAAGCTTTCTTT.

The chain combines TRBV7-2 with TRBJ1-5; D is perhaps TRBD1 (6 bases). Germline V CDR1 and CDR2: SGHTA, FQGNSA. The CDR3 length is 13 residues. V was trimmed by 4 bases and J by 3 bases, leaving 7 bases between them. CDR3 region: CASSWTVNQPQHF. The CDR3 bases are TGTGCCAGCAGCTGGACAGTCAATCAGCCCCAGCATTTT. The full variable domain, completed using reference TRBV7-2 and TRBJ1-5, is GAGVSQSPSNKVTEKGKDVELRCDPISGHTALYWYRQSLGQGLEFLIYFQGNSAPDKSGLPSDRFSAERTGGSVSTLTIQRTQQEDSAVYLCASSWTVNQPQHFGDGTRLSIL.

V is TRBV5-1 and J is TRBJ2-2, with 9 bases lining up with TRBD2. The CDR3 loop spans 15 amino acids. Trimming at V came to 0 bases and at J to 9 bases, leaving 6 bases not matched to a gene. The germline gives CDR1 SGHRS, CDR2 YFSETQ. The CDR3 region is CASSLVPSGKRELFF. The CDR3 DNA reads TGCGCCAGCAGCTTGGTTCCTAGCGGGAAACGGGAGCTGTTTTTT.

This clone was observed at least ten times. Here the CDR3 DNA reads TGTGCCAGCAGCACTAGCTTGAGCAATCAGCCCCAGCATTTT. Translated: CASSTSLSNQPQHF. The chain couples TRBV6-1 to TRBJ1-5; D is unresolved. V was clipped by 6 bases and J by 1 base, with 10 bases between them. Looked up from germline, CDR1 is MNHNS and CDR2 is SASEGT. The CDR3 consists of 14 residues.